The subject of this entry is one T cell receptor (beta chain). Antigen specificity is unknown. Libraries were prepared by immunoSEQ multiplex PCR; TCRdb keeps only in-frame clonotypes and omits some of them. The sample shows 22,000 or so clones, more than 60% of them seen only once. These data originate in a study of CD4 T cells in relation to SARS-CoV-2 and coronaviruses. Study summary: TCR beta CDR3s were sequenced after roughly ten-day antigen culture of PBMCs. Controls used an HIV-1 Nef peptide pool or no peptide.

CD4+ T cells from unexposed donors were obtained before the COVID-19 pandemic (2011-2018). The cells were cultured for around ten days before CD4+ T cells were isolated. Study-level results: SARS-CoV-2-driven expansion was significantly weaker in crossreactive than monoreactive clones.

Germline-derived CDR1 and CDR2 are SGHNT and YYREEE (reference sequence). V was cut by 0 bases and J by 0 bases, with 7 bases left in between. CDR3 length equals 16 residues. V and J are TRBV5-4 and TRBJ2-6; D call uncertain. This receptor was identified in a human donor in good health. Material for sequencing was CD4+ T cells from PBMCs, cultured in vitro. This CDR3 is CASSLDSNSGANVLTF. CDR3 coding DNA: TGTGCCAGCAGCTTGGACAGCAACTCTGGGGCCAACGTCCTGACTTTC. Full variable domain (rest looked up from reference TRBV5-4 and TRBJ2-6): ETGVTQSPTHLIKTRGQQVTLRCSSQSGHNTVSWYQQALGQGPQFIFQYYREEENGRGNFPPRFSGLQFPNYSSELNVNALELDDSALYLCASSLDSNSGANVLTFGAGSRLTVL.